These 18 T cell receptor beta chains were all obtained from the same sample, sequenced in a study of response to subunit inactivated influenza vaccine (dated by TCRdb to the late 2010s). The receptor library was made with RT-PCR. The listed sequencing device is Illumina HiSeq 2500. TCRdb applied fastp at Q25 and MiXCR to the public reads, then kept only in-frame beta chains. Duplicate CDR3 protein sequences are folded into a single record with the most common DNA and genes. The table for this sample lists approximately 530,000 distinct CDR3 sequences; approximately 7.7% of them were counted only once. The biggest ten clones account for 13% of the sample. The sequenced sample was PBMCs from blood, obtained less than 25 months after vaccination. The receptors stem from a man between 50 and 75 years old who received an inactivated influenza vaccine. Donor details come from another sample of the same person, matched by shared clones.

DNA of the CDR3: TGTGCCAGCAGTTTACAGGGTTATAATTCACCCCTCCACTTT. It encodes CASSLQGYNSPLHF. The rearrangement joins TRBV25-1 to TRBJ1-6, with D perhaps matching TRBD1 (6 bases). The CDR3 is made up of 14 amino acids. Germline V lookup: CDR1 MGHDK, CDR2 SYGVNS. Trimming cost V 5 bases and J 4 bases, with 9 bases left between them.

This clonotype was recorded a few times. The rearrangement links TRBV12-3 or TRBV12-4 to TRBJ2-7; 7 nucleotides line up with TRBD1. The CDR3 has 14 amino acids. V lost 1 base and J lost 3; bases outside the gene matches: 3. The CDR3 protein is CASSLEGQIYEQYF. CDR3 DNA: TGTGCCAGCAGTTTAGAGGGACAGATCTACGAGCAGTACTTC.

This clonotype was counted between two and nine times. The gene calls are TRBV18 and TRBJ2-5; D is unclear. V shed 8 bases and J shed 2 bases, with 12 bases lying between them. The germline V gene has CDR1 KGHSH and CDR2 LQKENI. This CDR3 has 13 residues. Here the CDR3 DNA reads TGTGCCAGCACGAGGTCGACACAAGAGACCCAGTACTTC. Translated, it gives CASTRSTQETQYF.

This clonotype turned up a few times. This chain uses TRBV12-3 or TRBV12-4 with TRBJ2-5, with 12 bases matching TRBD2. Trimming took 8 bases from V and 4 from J; bases not matched to a gene: 8. This CDR3 has 15 amino acids. CDR3 in DNA: TGTGCCAGCGGAAGACTAGCGGGAGTTGGAGAGACCCAGTACTTC. It translates to CASGRLAGVGETQYF.

The genes are TRBV28 and TRBJ1-2, with D hard to call. V lost 8 bases and J 5 bases, leaving 9 bases between the germline ends. The CDR3 sequence is 11 residues long. CDR1 and CDR2 (germline): MDHEN, SYDVKM. The CDR3 region has the DNA TGTGCCAGCGGGGTGGGGTATGGCTACACCTTC. It yields the protein CASGVGYGYTF.

There are many counts of this clonotype. The rearrangement joins TRBV4-2 to TRBJ1-2; TRBD1 is a possible D gene (5 bases). Germline V CDR1 and CDR2: LGHNA, YNFKEQ. V was shortened by 7 bases and J by 0 bases, with 15 bases between the two germline ends. There are 15 residues in the CDR3. The CDR3 sequence: CASNEGDSSNYGYTF. CDR3 coding DNA: TGTGCCAGCAACGAGGGAGACAGCTCTAACTATGGCTACACCTTC.

The chain is built from TRBV12-3 or TRBV12-4 and TRBJ1-5; 9 bases match TRBD1. The CDR3 length is 14 residues. Trimming at V came to 7 bases and at J to 6 bases, leaving 7 bases not matched to a gene. The CDR3 here is CASTPGTGSQPQHF. DNA for the CDR3: TGTGCCAGCACCCCCGGGACAGGGAGTCAGCCCCAGCATTTT.

The rearrangement links TRBV2 to TRBJ2-3; 9 bases are a match to TRBD2. Trimming took 7 bases from V and 3 from J; bases not matched to a gene: 5. Germline loops: CDR1 SNHLY, CDR2 FYNNEI. CDR3 length: 14 amino acids. CDR3 in DNA: TGTGCCAGCATTGCGGGGGGGAAGACAGATACGCAGTATTTT. This translates into CASIAGGKTDTQYF.

J is TRBJ2-1 and V is TRBV20-1; 8 bases align to TRBD2. J gave up 0 bases and V 6 bases, and 7 bases lay outside the gene matches. This CDR3 comprises 15 residues. The germline V gene encodes CDR1 DFQATT and CDR2 SNEGSKA (reference sequence). For the CDR3, the DNA is TGCAGTGCACAGAGCGGGAGCTTCTCCTACAATGAGCAGTTCTTC. Translated, it gives CSAQSGSFSYNEQFF.

This clonotype was detected many times. This sequence joins TRBV5-1 and TRBJ2-7; D is undetermined. Per germline, CDR1 SGHRS and CDR2 YFSETQ. The ends were cut back, 4 bases at V and 4 bases at J, with 12 bases in the middle. This CDR3 is 13 amino acids long. The CDR3 sequence: CASSPALGYEQYF. The CDR3 DNA sequence: TGCGCCAGCAGCCCCGCCTTGGGTTACGAGCAGTACTTC.

This clonotype was counted at least ten times. The genes are TRBV6-1 and TRBJ1-4, with a possible D match to TRBD1 (6 bases). Deletions cut 6 bases from V and 3 bases from J, with 14 bases between. There are 15 residues in the CDR3. Germline CDR1 reads MNHNS; CDR2 reads SASEGT. The CDR3 here is CASRETGTANEKLFF. CDR3 coding DNA: TGTGCCAGCAGAGAGACAGGAACGGCTAATGAAAAACTGTTTTTT.

V gene TRBV12-3 or TRBV12-4 combines with J gene TRBJ1-1, with no clear D. The V and J ends lost 1 base and 1 base respectively, with 7 bases between them. This CDR3 has 14 amino acids. CDR3 bases: TGTGCCAGCAGTTTAGTTCACAGGAACACTGAAGCTTTCTTT. This encodes CASSLVHRNTEAFF.

The chain recombines TRBV6-2 or TRBV6-3 with TRBJ2-1; no clear D. The CDR3 is 15 residues long. CDR1 and CDR2 (germline): MNHEY, SVGEGT. V was clipped by 6 bases and J by 0 bases, with 12 bases between them. In nucleotides, the CDR3 is TGTGCCAGCAGGGTACGACCTAGCTCCTACAATGAGCAGTTCTTC. Protein sequence: CASRVRPSSYNEQFF.

This clonotype has more than one count but fewer than ten. This chain connects TRBV29-1 to TRBJ2-7; TRBD1 aligns across 8 bases. This CDR3 has 15 residues. Looked up from germline, CDR1 is SQVTM and CDR2 is ANQGSEA. Losses at the gene ends were 0 bases for V and 5 bases for J; bases not matched to a gene: 9. The CDR3 nucleotides read TGCAGCGTTGAAGAAGCAGGGGGCGCGAGCGACGAGCAGTACTTC. Its protein is CSVEEAGGASDEQYF.

This clonotype came up a few times. The chain has TRBV3-1 and TRBJ2-7, with D possibly being TRBD2 (6 bases). With 4 bases removed from V and 2 bases from J, the gap between germline ends came to 12 bases. The CDR3 runs 14 residues. Germline lookup yields CDR1 LGHDT and CDR2 YNNKEL (reference sequence). CDR3 protein: CASSRDLYTYEQYF. In nucleotides, the CDR3 is TGTGCCAGCAGCCGGGACTTATATACCTACGAGCAGTACTTC.

The genes are TRBV12-3 or TRBV12-4 and TRBJ2-1, with D perhaps TRBD1 or TRBD2 (5 bases each). The CDR3 has 14 residues. Trimming cost V 6 bases and J 6 bases, with 15 bases left between them. The CDR3 loop reads CASSLEGWGNEQFF. Here the CDR3 DNA reads TGTGCCAGCAGCCTCGAGGGGTGGGGCAATGAGCAGTTCTTC.

The V gene is TRBV6-1, the J gene TRBJ2-5; the match to TRBD1 covers 11 bases. V shed 2 bases, J shed 4 bases, and the junction held 6 bases outside the gene matches. CDR1 is MNHNS, CDR2 SASEGT, per germline. The CDR3 covers 16 residues. The CDR3 loop reads CASSEPGQGAGETQYF. As DNA, the CDR3 is TGTGCCAGCAGTGAACCCGGACAGGGGGCTGGAGAGACCCAGTACTTC.

V usage is TRBV20-1 and J usage is TRBJ2-1; D may be TRBD2 (5 bases). V was trimmed by 3 bases and J by 8 bases, leaving 17 bases between them. The length of the CDR3 is 14 residues. From germline, CDR1 is DFQATT and CDR2 SNEGSKA (reference sequence). The CDR3 DNA reads TGCAGTGCTAGTCTGGACTCCCTAGTCCATGAGCAGTTCTTC. The encoded protein is CSASLDSLVHEQFF.